This T cell receptor beta chain was observed in a study of blood T cell repertoires in COVID-19 (dated by TCRdb to about 2020). Regarding the research as a whole: Samples covering the acute and convalescent phases of COVID-19 were provided by collaborators in the United States, Italy and Spain. The material from the prospective study consisted of cDNA or gDNA derived from T cells, B-cell-depleted T cells, or PBMCs. Where available, HLA class I and class II types were obtained from metadata supplied by the sample provider rather than from assay-based typing. The repertoires were made available in a free public database intended to serve as a resource for research on the immune response to SARS-CoV-2. The dataset comprised deeply sampled blood TCRbeta repertoires from subjects exposed to, actively infected with, or recovered from COVID-19. The sample metadata nearly always contained a de-identified subject ID, COVID-19 status, age in years and sex. Samples came from the ongoing ImmuneRACE study (first 160 participants) plus 1,254 subjects from 6 global collaborators.

Enrolling through a virtual design, the prospective study's participants ranged in age from roughly 18 to 95 years and lived across roughly 24 United States geographic areas. To assign participants to cohorts, the prospective study relied on clinical history that participants themselves reported in a screening survey and a study questionnaire. In the prospective study, whole blood, serum and a nasopharyngeal or oropharyngeal swab were collected from each participant by mobile phlebotomists. Participants in the prospective study had the option to provide additional blood draws and questionnaires over a roughly 2-month period. Prospective study blood samples were shipped either frozen or at room temperature before DNA extraction. The immunoSEQ Assay, a bias-controlled multiplex PCR, was used to amplify TCRbeta CDR3 regions from genomic DNA. The original methods were these. The number of nucleated cells in each sample was estimated from the amplification of reference gene primers within the assay. To quantify the absolute abundance of each unique TCRbeta CDR3 rearrangement, sequence reads were collapsed and filtered. For each sample, productive Simpson clonality was calculated by taking the square root of Simpson's diversity index across productive rearrangements. Imported from immuneACCESS, the table was reduced by TCRdb to in-frame sequences with V and J called. These copies leave out some clones; in studies compared against another copy, an unresolved V gene accounts for under half, and the cause of the remainder is not known. The V and J calls and clone size are taken from that table; D and trimming were inferred from the DNA. In this sample the table shows fewer than 300,000 clones, around 88% of which occur a single time. About 1.2% of the sample rests with the top ten.

What the authors observed across the whole study: How much clinical and demographic metadata was included differed by source and by participant, and the metadata was provided uncurated.

CDR1 SGHTA and CDR2 FQGNSA are derived from the germline V gene. V trim: 1 base; J trim: 4 bases; unmatched bases: 4. There are 15 amino acids in the CDR3, from cysteine to phenylalanine inclusive. Solely the CDR3 DNA is kept, with 45 bases framed from the first base. With respect to this clone: No antigen is known for it. No base quality information exists; no much larger clone differs at one position.

Material for sequencing was PBMCs or T cells enriched from blood (not recorded which). This sequence uses TRBV7-2 and TRBJ2-1; the junction holds 7 bases that match TRBD2. The clonotype originates from a middle-aged woman with acute COVID-19. The CDR3: CASSLEVGGYNEQFF. The sequenced DNA: TGTGCCAGCAGCTTAGAGGTGGGGGGGTACAATGAGCAGTTCTTC.